This entry lists 15 T cell receptor beta chains sequenced from one sample in a study of blood T cell repertoires in COVID-19. Sequencing used immunoSEQ multiplex PCR; TCRdb keeps in-frame clones, though not all of them. The sample has some 460,000 clones, around 89% seen once; the top ten hold approximately 4.3%. The sequenced sample consisted of peripheral blood. These receptors were obtained from a woman under 40 with acute or convalescent COVID-19.

This rearrangement joins TRBV12-3 or TRBV12-4 to TRBJ2-7; TRBD1 is a possible D gene (5 bases). The CDR3 length is 13 residues. V was clipped by 3 bases and J by 5 bases, with 11 bases between them. This chain's CDR3 is CASSFQGRNEQYF. The CDR3 coding sequence is TGTGCCAGCAGTTTTCAGGGTCGGAACGAGCAGTACTTC.

The chain uses TRBV7-9 and TRBJ2-5; D gene unclear. Per the germline V gene, CDR1 is SEHNR and CDR2 is FQNEAQ (reference sequence). The V and J ends lost 2 bases and 1 base respectively, with 8 bases between them. The CDR3 runs 14 residues. The CDR3 coding sequence is TGTGCCAGCAGCTTAATCGAGGCCCAAGAGACCCAGTACTTC. Its protein is CASSLIEAQETQYF.

CDR3 protein: CASSQGGTGWSYEQYF. Written as DNA, the CDR3 is TGCGCCAGCAGCCAAGGAGGGACAGGGTGGTCCTACGAGCAGTACTTC. This chain joins TRBV4-1 and TRBJ2-7; 9 positions match TRBD1. This CDR3 contains 16 residues. V shed 1 base, J shed 1 base, and the junction held 5 bases outside the gene matches. CDR1 is MGHRA and CDR2 is YSYEKL in the germline V gene.

This chain links TRBV28 with TRBJ1-6; no firm D call. Trimming removed 5 bases from V and 8 bases from J, with 16 bases in between. Germline assignment: CDR1 MDHEN and CDR2 SYDVKM. The CDR3 is made up of 15 amino acids. CDR3 loop: CASSPGGASYSPLHF. The CDR3 DNA sequence: TGTGCCAGCAGTCCGGGAGGCGCGTCGTATTCACCCCTCCACTTT.

V and J are TRBV5-1 and TRBJ2-3; possibly TRBD1 for D (6 bases). There are 14 residues in the CDR3. V was shortened by 1 base and J by 1 base, with 7 bases between the two germline ends. The germline CDR1 and CDR2 sequences are SGHRS and YFSETQ. The CDR3 DNA follows: TGCGCCAGCAGCTTGCAGGGGCGCACAGATACGCAGTATTTT. Protein sequence: CASSLQGRTDTQYF. The whole variable domain, remainder taken from reference TRBV5-1 and TRBJ2-3, is KAGVTQTPRYLIKTRGQQVTLSCSPISGHRSVSWYQQTPGQGLQFLFEYFSETQRNKGNFPGRFSGRQFSNSRSEMNVSTLELGDSALYLCASSLQGRTDTQYFGPGTRLTVL.

The gene calls are TRBV4-2 and TRBJ2-7; D may be TRBD1 (5 bases). The CDR3 consists of 14 residues. Germline V gene lookup returns CDR1 LGHNA and CDR2 YNFKEQ. Trimming removed 4 bases at V and 4 bases at J, with 14 bases between. The CDR3 here is CASSRRQGDYEQYF. The CDR3 DNA follows: TGTGCCAGCAGCCGTCGACAAGGGGATTACGAGCAGTACTTC.

The chain carries TRBV2 and TRBJ1-4, with TRBD1 identical over 9 bases. Germline V lookup: CDR1 SNHLY, CDR2 FYNNEI. The ends lost 10 bases at V and 7 bases at J; junction bases unmatched: 7. This CDR3 is 13 amino acids long. The CDR3 DNA reads TGTGCCAATCGACAGGGGGAAGGTGAAAAACTGTTTTTT. It yields the protein CANRQGEGEKLFF.

The chain joins TRBV6-2 or TRBV6-3 to TRBJ1-3; D ambiguous. Trimming stripped 4 bases from V and 7 bases from J, with 14 bases between. Germline assignment: CDR1 MNHEY and CDR2 SVGEGT. This CDR3 comprises 14 residues. CDR3 amino acids: CASSSGLGPNTIYF. Written as DNA, the CDR3 is TGTGCCAGCAGTTCAGGACTAGGCCCGAACACCATATATTTT.

This sequence joins TRBV9 and TRBJ2-4, with D tentatively TRBD2 (7 bases). Germline loops: CDR1 SGDLS, CDR2 YYNGEE. The CDR3 consists of 18 residues. V was pared by 3 bases and J by 3 bases, with 22 bases between. DNA for the CDR3: TGTGCCAGCAGCGAGCCCCTGAGGGGGGGAAAGGACAAAAACATTCAGTACTTC. This translates into CASSEPLRGGKDKNIQYF.

The rearrangement links TRBV5-1 to TRBJ1-6, with 9 bases aligning to TRBD1. From germline, CDR1 is SGHRS and CDR2 YFSETQ. V lost 5 bases and J lost 0; bases outside the gene matches: 15. The CDR3 runs 20 residues. CDR3 in amino acids: CASRDSGTGTVSSYNSPLHF. CDR3 nucleotide sequence: TGCGCCAGCAGAGATTCCGGGACAGGGACCGTTAGCTCCTATAATTCACCCCTCCACTTT.

The chain carries TRBV28 and TRBJ2-1, with a tentative D call TRBD2 (6 bases). The CDR3 length is 17 residues. CDR1 MDHEN and CDR2 SYDVKM come from the germline V gene. Trimming cost V 3 bases and J 4 bases, with 19 bases left between them. CDR3 bases: TGTGCCAGCAGTTTCCGGCAGTGGGGGGTGATGTACAATGAGCAGTTCTTC. Amino acids: CASSFRQWGVMYNEQFF.

The chain carries TRBV9 and TRBJ1-1, with 7 bases fitting TRBD1. The CDR3 sequence is 13 residues long. V gave up 4 bases and J gave up 7 bases; unmatched junction bases: 7. CDR1 is SGDLS and CDR2 is YYNGEE in the germline V gene. CDR3 sequence (DNA): TGTGCCAGCAGCTCTAGACAGGGAATTGAAGCTTTCTTT. Its protein is CASSSRQGIEAFF.

This chain links TRBV6-1 with TRBJ1-2; D call uncertain. CDR1 and CDR2 from the germline V gene are MNHNS and SASEGT. The CDR3 extends over 13 amino acids. The V end was cut by 8 bases, the J end by 0 bases, with 10 bases between. The CDR3 loop is CASLPGTNYGYTF. CDR3 nucleotides: TGTGCCAGCTTACCCGGGACTAACTATGGCTACACCTTC.

Only one count was recorded for this clone. The rearrangement uses TRBV19 and TRBJ2-3, with 7 bases lining up with TRBD1. Germline V CDR1 and CDR2: LNHDA, SQIVND (reference sequence). The CDR3 has 14 residues. The trim removed 7 bases at V and 2 bases at J, leaving 6 bases unmatched. The CDR3 bases are TGTGCCAGTACTACAGGGGCAAACACAGATACGCAGTATTTT. Amino acids: CASTTGANTDTQYF.

The genes are TRBV3-1 (or the pseudogene TRBV3-2) and TRBJ2-7, with 9 bases matching TRBD1. The junction had 6 bases not matched to a gene; V was cut back by 4 bases and J by 2 bases. Germline V gives CDR1 LGHDT, CDR2 YNNKEL (reference sequence). The CDR3 consists of 15 residues. The CDR3 bases are TGTGCCAGCAGCCCCGGCGGGACAGGGACCTACGAGCAGTACTTC. It encodes CASSPGGTGTYEQYF.